These 23 T cell receptor beta chains came from one sample sequenced in a study of shared clonotypes between healthy human individuals. Sequencing used immunoSEQ multiplex PCR; TCRdb keeps in-frame clones, though not all of them. The sample records about 2.4 million clones, over 85% being singletons. Sequences were obtained from naive CD4+ T cells from PBMCs. The subset was: CD45RA+ positively selected. The receptors originated from a man between 18 and 29 years old in good health. Some clones in this sample may be carry-over from other donors' samples.

V usage is TRBV30 and J usage is TRBJ1-6; tentatively, D is TRBD1 (6 bases). The germline CDR1 and CDR2 sequences are GTSNPN and SVGIG (reference sequence). The CDR3 has 15 amino acids. V lost 4 bases and J lost 1, with 11 bases in between. The CDR3 is CAWNGGMSYNSPLHF. CDR3 coding DNA: TGTGCCTGGAACGGGGGCATGTCCTATAATTCACCCCTCCACTTT.

In its sample, this clone was seen a few times. This sequence joins TRBV29-1 and TRBJ1-1; a possible D gene is TRBD1 (5 bases). This CDR3 comprises 12 residues. Germline CDR1 SQVTM, CDR2 ANQGSEA. V was trimmed by 7 bases and J by 4 bases, leaving 13 bases between them. The CDR3 DNA is TGCAGCGGGAGGGGTCCCGCCACTGAAGCTTTCTTT. Its translation: CSGRGPATEAFF.

The J gene is TRBJ1-2, the V gene TRBV30, with a weak D call TRBD1 (5 bases). This CDR3 region has 13 residues. Germline V gene data show CDR1 as GTSNPN and CDR2 as SVGIG (reference sequence). The V end was cut by 5 bases, the J end by 2 bases, with 12 bases between. The CDR3 region is CAWSEQENYGYTF. The CDR3 nucleotides are TGTGCCTGGTCAGAACAGGAAAACTATGGCTACACCTTC.

The chain carries TRBV5-4 and TRBJ1-3; the D gene is possibly TRBD1 (6 bases). The CDR3 runs 14 residues. Trimming cost V 3 bases and J 0 bases, with 7 bases left between them. Germline CDR1 reads SGHNT; CDR2 reads YYREEE (reference sequence). DNA for the CDR3: TGTGCCAGCAGCTGGGACATCTCTGGAAACACCATATATTTT. It yields the protein CASSWDISGNTIYF.

The J gene is TRBJ2-7, the V gene TRBV4-2; a possible D gene is TRBD2 (7 bases). The CDR3 totals 15 residues. From germline, CDR1 is LGHNA and CDR2 YNFKEQ. The V end lost 3 bases, the J end lost 7 bases, and 19 bases lay between the germline ends. CDR3 sequence (DNA): TGTGCCAGCAGCCAGTCGAAGGGGGGGGAAGATGAGCAGTACTTC. Amino acid sequence: CASSQSKGGEDEQYF.

CDR3 sequence (DNA): TGTGCCAGCAGCCATATAGCGGGAGGCCCCTACAATGAGCAGTTCTTC. This encodes CASSHIAGGPYNEQFF. This chain links TRBV7-9 with TRBJ2-1, with 10 bases fitting TRBD2. In germline, CDR1 is SEHNR, CDR2 FQNEAQ (reference sequence). With 5 bases clipped from V and 2 bases from J, the junction kept 6 bases outside the gene matches. This CDR3 is 16 amino acids long.

The J gene is TRBJ1-1, the V gene TRBV28; the match to TRBD1 covers 7 bases. Germline V lookup: CDR1 MDHEN, CDR2 SYDVKM. The ends lost 5 bases at V and 1 base at J; junction bases unmatched: 7. The CDR3 length is 15 residues. The CDR3 here is CASSAKGAQNTEAFF. The CDR3 DNA is TGTGCCAGCAGTGCGAAGGGGGCCCAGAACACTGAAGCTTTCTTT.

The CDR3 region has the DNA TGTGCCAGCAGCGGCGCCCCCTTCAGCGGTAACAATGAGCAGTTCTTC. The encoded protein is CASSGAPFSGNNEQFF. V is TRBV7-3 and J is TRBJ2-1, with a tentative D call TRBD2 (5 bases). Germline V gene sequence: CDR1 SGHTA, CDR2 FQGTGA. V shed 5 bases and J shed 5 bases, with 19 bases lying between them. The CDR3 runs 16 residues. The full variable domain, its missing parts supplied by reference TRBV7-3 and TRBJ2-1, is GAGVSQTPSNKVTEKGKYVELRCDPISGHTALYWYRQSLGQGPEFLIYFQGTGAADDSGLPNDRFFAVRPEGSVSTLKIQRTERGDSAVYLCASSGAPFSGNNEQFFGPGTRLTVL.

This rearrangement joins TRBV5-1 to TRBJ2-7; 7 bases align to TRBD1. The germline V gene has CDR1 SGHRS and CDR2 YFSETQ. The CDR3 runs 15 residues. Trimming cost V 2 bases and J 2 bases; bases outside gene matches: 7. For the CDR3, the DNA is TGCGCCAGCAGCTTTAACGGACAGGCAGCCTACGAGCAGTACTTC. This codes for CASSFNGQAAYEQYF.

The chain employs TRBV7-8 and TRBJ1-3; D call uncertain. The CDR3 loop spans 14 amino acids. Germline CDR1 reads SGHVS; CDR2 reads FQNEAQ. The ends were cut back, 2 bases at V and 3 bases at J, with 8 bases in the middle. The CDR3 sequence is CASSLRASGNTIYF. In DNA form, the CDR3 reads TGTGCCAGCAGCTTAAGGGCCAGTGGAAACACCATATATTTT.

V usage is TRBV6-4 and J usage is TRBJ2-3; 8 nucleotides line up with TRBD1. The CDR3 consists of 15 residues. The V gene's germline CDR1 is MRHNA and CDR2 SNTAGT. The ends lost 2 bases at V and 3 bases at J; junction bases unmatched: 4. The CDR3 spells CASSDQTGVTDTQYF. CDR3 DNA: TGTGCCAGCAGTGACCAGACAGGGGTGACAGATACGCAGTATTTT.

The rearrangement links TRBV5-1 to TRBJ1-4; D gene unclear. The V and J ends lost 5 bases and 0 bases respectively, with 8 bases between them. In germline, CDR1 is SGHRS, CDR2 YFSETQ. The CDR3 extends over 14 amino acids. The CDR3 protein is CASRGLATNEKLFF. As DNA, the CDR3 is TGCGCCAGCAGAGGGCTCGCAACTAATGAAAAACTGTTTTTT.

The chain uses TRBV7-8 and TRBJ2-7; D possibly uses TRBD1 or TRBD2 (5 bases each). This CDR3 has 15 residues. Germline V gene lookup returns CDR1 SGHVS and CDR2 FQNEAQ. V gave up 5 bases and J gave up 2 bases, with 16 bases separating them. CDR3 nucleotides: TGTGCCAGCAGCCCGCGAGGGGACGGAACCTACGAGCAGTACTTC. This codes for CASSPRGDGTYEQYF.

V is TRBV6-1 and J is TRBJ2-6; D may be TRBD1 (6 bases). Germline V gene data show CDR1 as MNHNS and CDR2 as SASEGT. The CDR3 has 15 residues. V lost 4 bases and J lost 2, with 9 bases in between. CDR3: CASSAKGAGANVLTF. Here the CDR3 DNA reads TGTGCCAGCAGTGCCAAGGGGGCTGGGGCCAACGTCCTGACTTTC.

This sequence joins TRBV7-2 and TRBJ1-2; 9 bases are shared with TRBD1. J gave up 6 bases and V 0 bases, and 8 bases lay outside the gene matches. CDR1 and CDR2 from the germline V gene are SGHTA and FQGNSA. The CDR3 runs 16 residues. The CDR3 here is CASSLATGGFVDGYTF. The CDR3 nucleotides read TGTGCCAGCAGCTTAGCTACAGGGGGCTTCGTGGATGGCTACACCTTC.

The chain has TRBV5-1 and TRBJ1-1, with 7 bases matching TRBD1. J was trimmed by 1 base and V by 3 bases; bases with no gene match: 9. CDR1 and CDR2 (germline): SGHRS, YFSETQ. The length of the CDR3 is 16 residues. This CDR3 reads CASSWNLQGPNTEAFF. DNA of the CDR3: TGCGCCAGCAGCTGGAACTTACAGGGGCCGAACACTGAAGCTTTCTTT.

J is TRBJ2-7 and V is TRBV10-3; TRBD2 matches 11 bases. CDR3 length equals 15 residues. Germline V CDR1 and CDR2: ENHRY, SYGVKD. Trimming took 4 bases from V and 6 from J; bases not matched to a gene: 8. The CDR3 nucleotides are TGTGCCATCAGTGCAGGGGGACTAGCGGTCTCCGAGCAGTACTTC. Its translation: CAISAGGLAVSEQYF.

The V call is TRBV7-9, the J call TRBJ1-2; D is unresolved. V shed 5 bases and J shed 4 bases, with 14 bases lying between them. Looked up from germline, CDR1 is SEHNR and CDR2 is FQNEAQ (reference sequence). The CDR3 sequence is 14 residues long. CDR3 loop: CASSRAARPYGYTF. DNA for the CDR3: TGTGCCAGCAGCCGGGCTGCCAGGCCCTATGGCTACACCTTC. The full variable domain, in which reference TRBV7-9 and TRBJ1-2 provide the parts outside the CDR3, is DTGVSQNPRHKITKRGQNVTFRCDPISEHNRLYWYRQTLGQGPEFLTYFQNEAQLEKSRLLSDRFSAERPKGSFSTLEIQRTEQGDSAMYLCASSRAARPYGYTFGSGTRLTVV.

This clone was recorded a few times. The chain combines TRBV2 with TRBJ1-2, with 8 bases aligning to TRBD1. The CDR3 has 11 amino acids. The junction had 4 bases not matched to a gene; V was cut back by 9 bases and J by 7 bases. Germline V gene sequence: CDR1 SNHLY, CDR2 FYNNEI. The CDR3 loop is CARKQGGGYTF. The CDR3 DNA reads TGTGCCAGGAAACAGGGGGGTGGCTACACCTTC. Combining the CDR3 with reference TRBV2 and TRBJ1-2 gives the whole variable domain EPEVTQTPSHQVTQMGQEVILRCVPISNHLYFYWYRQILGQKVEFLVSFYNNEISEKSEIFDDQFSVERPDGSNFTLKIRSTKLEDSAMYFCARKQGGGYTFGSGTRLTVV.

The chain carries TRBV5-1 and TRBJ2-4; 9 bases map to TRBD1. The CDR3 covers 14 residues. V lost 2 bases, J lost 7 bases, and 4 bases stayed unmatched. CDR1 SGHRS and CDR2 YFSETQ come from the germline V gene. The CDR3: CASSLGTGSNIQYF. The DNA of the CDR3 is TGCGCCAGCAGCTTAGGGACAGGGTCGAACATTCAGTACTTC.

Turning to this clone: The sample carries other DNA sequences with the same CDR3. V is TRBV7-2 and J is TRBJ1-5; the D is unclear. Deletions cut 1 base from V and 3 bases from J, with 4 bases between. Per germline, CDR1 SGHTA and CDR2 FQGNSA. The CDR3 loop spans 13 amino acids. The CDR3 sequence is CASSLGFNQPQHF. The CDR3 DNA follows: TGTGCCAGCAGCTTAGGCTTCAATCAGCCCCAGCATTTT.

This chain connects TRBV27 to TRBJ2-7; the D gene is possibly TRBD2 (5 bases). Trimming took off 5 bases at V and 0 bases at J, with 23 bases between the two ends. The CDR3 runs to 18 residues. In germline, CDR1 is MNHEY, CDR2 SMNVEV (reference sequence). CDR3 in DNA: TGTGCCAGCAGTAGGTTGAAAGGTCCGGACTCAACCTCCTACGAGCAGTACTTC. Amino acids: CASSRLKGPDSTSYEQYF.

About this clone itself: Within the sample, other DNA sequences also encode this same CDR3. The rearrangement links TRBV30 to TRBJ2-7; the match to TRBD2 covers 8 bases. The ends lost 5 bases at V and 2 bases at J; junction bases unmatched: 2. The germline gives CDR1 GTSNPN, CDR2 SVGIG (reference sequence). The CDR3 has 12 amino acids. This CDR3 reads CAWASGPYEQYF. The CDR3 DNA follows: TGTGCCTGGGCTAGCGGGCCCTACGAGCAGTACTTC.